This T cell receptor beta chain stems from a study of CD8+CD57+ T cells in acquired aplastic anemia (dated by TCRdb to the late 2010s). Study-wide context: DNA extracted from sorted CD4+ and CD8+ cells had a mean of around 3 ug, with a range of roughly 0.19 to 27.4 ug. A CD8+CD57+ expansion meant a frequency higher than the mean frequency seen in healthy subjects.

As for this clonotype: This receptor's antigen is unknown. No much larger clone is present one base from it, and per-base qualities are unavailable.

General study outcomes and caveats: Although around 30 CD8+ CDR3 sequences were shared by patients and controls, these sequences appeared highly expressed in patients and within the immunodominant clones of patients. Patients and healthy controls showed no significant difference in CD8+ Simpson's diversity (P=0.060).

From the cysteine up to the phenylalanine, the CDR3 has a length of 15 residues. Only the CDR3 portion is preserved as DNA: 45 bases, with reading frame beginning at the first base. CDR1 and CDR2, looked up from the germline V gene, are SGHAT and FQNNGV. At the junction V is shortened by 5 bases and J by 6 bases; bases outside the gene matches: 6. Profiling of TCR beta VDJ combinations and CDR3 sequences used genomic DNA as the template. An Illumina HiSeq 2000 was used for TCR repertoire sequencing. In the authors' own workflow: TRBV/TRBJ rearrangement plots, CDR3 size and DJ length profiles, and Simpson's diversity index were used to assess repertoires. The immunodominant clone was defined as the most abundant DNA sequence in deep sequencing data. CDR3 amino acid sequences were checked for sharing between subjects and were compared against published repertoires and the VDJdb database. TCRdb reprocessed the public reads (quality trimming at Q25 with fastp, clone calling with MiXCR) and kept in-frame beta chains. Rows matching on CDR3 protein sequence are summarized as one entry with the most common DNA and genes. These V and J calls are TCRdb output, not the study's own analysis. This sample comprises about 180,000 distinct CDR3 sequences, about half of them detected only once. The ten most abundant clones make up about 1.8% of the sample.

Patients chosen for sequencing had shown expansion of CD8+CD57+ cells by flow cytometry. Every patient had severe acquired aplastic anemia, diagnosed using the International Study of Aplastic Anemia and Agranulocytosis and Camitta criteria. No therapy had been received by the patients at the time of blood sampling. The study deep-sequenced TCR repertoires of sorted CD4+ and CD8+ blood T cells from severe aplastic anemia patients and healthy subjects. Patients were enrolled in the USA under clinicaltrials.gov protocols 00001620, 01623167, 00001397, 00071045, 00081523 and 00961064. Ficoll-Paque density gradient centrifugation was used to isolate peripheral blood mononuclear cells. Before DNA extraction, CD4+ and CD8+ T cells were sorted by FACS or by magnetic beads.

This TCR derives from a human donor with aplastic anemia. The sample was sorted CD4+, CD8+, or CD8+CD57+ T cells (not recorded which) from PBMCs. The sequence is built from TRBV11-2 and TRBJ2-1; 11 nucleotides in the junction match TRBD2. The sequenced DNA is TGTGCCAGCAGCCCGACTAGCGGGGTTCGCAATGAGCAGTTCTTC. Translation gives CASSPTSGVRNEQFF.